This T cell receptor beta chain was observed in a study of siplizumab effects on memory and regulatory T cells. The V and J ends lost 5 bases and 2 bases respectively, with 13 bases between them. Germline values: CDR1 SGHNT, CDR2 YENEEA. This CDR3 has 14 amino acids. Only in-frame clones appear in the TCRdb table, and some are missing; sequencing was by immunoSEQ multiplex PCR. The data show 90,000 to 120,000 clones, 93% seen once. The TCR was taken from a human donor in good health. The V and J genes are TRBV11-3 and TRBJ2-7, with D possibly being TRBD1 (6 bases). Sequenced input: Tregs sorted from blood. The CDR3 here is CASSLQGLTYEQYF. The CDR3 DNA sequence: TGTGCCAGCAGCCTACAGGGCCTCACCTACGAGCAGTACTTC.